The 31 T cell receptor beta chains reported below all come from one sample, sequenced in a study of blood T cells in healthy people across ages. Primers used in a second PCR of roughly 7 to 11 cycles were a sample-barcoded 5' primer and a J-beta primer mix. MiXCR, run by TCRdb on the 5' RACE reads, gives a single entry per CDR3 protein. The table records approximately 800,000 distinct CDR3 sequences, 58% of them present only once. The source material was blood. Source of these receptors: a man younger than 40 in good health.

In its sample, this clonotype was seen a few times. The chain joins TRBV2 to TRBJ2-5; D call uncertain. CDR1 SNHLY and CDR2 FYNNEI come from the germline V gene. The CDR3 is 11 amino acids. V was pared by 6 bases and J by 11 bases, with 13 bases between. The CDR3 spells CASSPQRKQYF. The CDR3 DNA reads TGTGCCAGCAGCCCTCAGAGAAAGCAGTACTTC.

As regards this clonotype: One end of the junction varies from germline; a read error may be responsible. The chain uses TRBV20-1 and TRBJ2-3; D gene unclear. Germline V lookup: CDR1 DFQATT, CDR2 SNEGSKA (reference sequence). The CDR3 consists of 16 residues. The CDR3 DNA follows: TGCAGTGTTAGAGATACACTACCCCCTTTCACAGATACGCAGTATTTT. Translation: CSVRDTLPPFTDTQYF.

V and J are TRBV2 and TRBJ2-7; D is perhaps TRBD1 or TRBD2 (5 bases each). The CDR3 sequence is 12 residues long. CDR1 SNHLY and CDR2 FYNNEI come from the germline V gene. V was shortened by 10 bases and J by 3 bases, with 13 bases between the two germline ends. In nucleotides, the CDR3 is TGTGCCAAAAACCTTGGGGGCTACGAGCAGTACTTC. It codes for CAKNLGGYEQYF.

This chain joins TRBV20-1 and TRBJ2-1; tentatively, D is TRBD2 (6 bases). The germline V gene has CDR1 DFQATT and CDR2 SNEGSKA (reference sequence). The CDR3 totals 14 residues. The V and J ends lost 5 bases and 3 bases respectively, with 14 bases between them. The chain's CDR3 is CSAPEGQVYNEQFF. CDR3 nucleotide sequence: TGCAGTGCTCCGGAGGGCCAGGTCTACAATGAGCAGTTCTTC.

This chain connects TRBV20-1 to TRBJ1-2, with TRBD1 matching over 7 bases. J lost 8 bases, V lost 0 bases, and 9 bases had no gene match. The length of the CDR3 is 14 residues. CDR1 DFQATT and CDR2 SNEGSKA come from the germline V gene (reference sequence). The CDR3 region has the DNA TGCAGTGCTAGAGATGGGGACAGAGATAGGGGCTACACCTTC. It specifies CSARDGDRDRGYTF.

This chain uses TRBV10-3 with TRBJ1-1; D is perhaps TRBD1 (5 bases). The CDR3 consists of 13 residues. The germline CDR1 and CDR2 sequences are ENHRY and SYGVKD. V was cut by 6 bases and J by 7 bases, with 15 bases left in between. CDR3 residues: CAISVQAGREAFF. Here the CDR3 DNA reads TGTGCCATCAGCGTACAGGCTGGGCGTGAAGCTTTCTTT.

J is TRBJ1-2 and V is TRBV7-9, with D perhaps TRBD1 (6 bases). Trimming left V 4 bases short and J 5 bases short, with 17 bases between. Looked up from germline, CDR1 is SEHNR and CDR2 is FQNEAQ (reference sequence). This CDR3 is 15 amino acids long. The CDR3 region has the DNA TGTGCCAGCAGCTCGGACAGACAAATTCGATATGGCTACACCTTC. It specifies CASSSDRQIRYGYTF.

The J gene is TRBJ1-2, the V gene TRBV6-6, with D perhaps matching TRBD1 (5 bases). This CDR3 region has 15 residues. With 5 bases removed from V and 4 bases from J, the gap between germline ends came to 17 bases. In germline, CDR1 is MNHNY, CDR2 SVGAGI (reference sequence). In DNA form, the CDR3 reads TGTGCCAGCAGTCAGATAAGGGGACCTATCTATGGCTACACCTTC. Encoded protein: CASSQIRGPIYGYTF.

This clonotype turned up a few times. The chain carries TRBV7-2 and TRBJ2-7; D is unresolved. CDR1 and CDR2 from the germline V gene are SGHTA and FQGNSA. The V end lost 0 bases, the J end lost 4 bases, and 4 bases lay between the germline ends. The CDR3 is 12 amino acids. Here the CDR3 DNA reads TGTGCCAGCAGCTTAGCCGAATACGAGCAGTACTTC. Amino acid sequence: CASSLAEYEQYF.

The DNA for the CDR3 is TGTGCCATCAGTGACCACCCGAACACTGAAGCTTTCTTT. Its translation: CAISDHPNTEAFF. V usage is TRBV10-3 and J usage is TRBJ1-1; D remains unclear. From germline, CDR1 is ENHRY and CDR2 SYGVKD. The germline V and J ends were trimmed by 3 bases and 1 base, with 6 bases remaining between them. This CDR3 contains 13 residues.

The chain couples TRBV3-1 to TRBJ2-5; 8 positions match TRBD1. V was clipped by 4 bases and J by 5 bases; unmatched bases: 6. Germline V gene lookup returns CDR1 LGHDT and CDR2 YNNKEL (reference sequence). This CDR3 comprises 14 residues. The CDR3 sequence: CASSPWDRLETQYF. CDR3 nucleotides: TGTGCCAGCAGCCCATGGGACAGGTTGGAGACCCAGTACTTC.

Only a few counts were recorded for this clonotype. The chain carries TRBV7-3 and TRBJ2-1; 7 bases map to TRBD1. Germline loops: CDR1 SGHTA, CDR2 FQGTGA. V gave up 4 bases and J gave up 3 bases; unmatched junction bases: 3. This CDR3 spans 14 amino acids. The CDR3 DNA reads as TGTGCCAGCAGCTGGGACAGAGACTACAATGAGCAGTTCTTC. It translates to CASSWDRDYNEQFF.

The CDR3 nucleotides read TGTGCCAGCAGCTGGCTAGCGGCCGATACGCAGTATTTT. Protein sequence: CASSWLAADTQYF. This chain links TRBV7-2 with TRBJ2-3; 7 positions match TRBD2. The V gene end was trimmed by 4 bases and the J gene end by 6 bases; junction bases not matched to a gene: 4. The CDR3 runs 13 residues. From germline, CDR1 is SGHTA and CDR2 FQGNSA.

The rearrangement links TRBV13 to TRBJ1-4; 7 positions match TRBD1. V gave up 3 bases and J gave up 8 bases; unmatched junction bases: 6. Germline lookup yields CDR1 PRHDT and CDR2 FYEKMQ (reference sequence). The CDR3 length is 14 residues. CDR3 protein: CASSLGQRNEKLFF. The CDR3, as DNA: TGTGCCAGCAGCTTGGGACAGCGGAACGAAAAACTGTTTTTT. Full variable domain (remainder filled in from reference TRBV13 and TRBJ1-4): AAGVIQSPRHLIKEKRETATLKCYPIPRHDTVYWYQQGPGQDPQFLISFYEKMQSDKGSIPDRFSAQQFSDYHSELNMSSLELGDSALYFCASSLGQRNEKLFFGSGTQLSVL.

The chain is built from TRBV28 and TRBJ1-4; D is possibly TRBD1 (5 bases). The ends were cut back, 5 bases at V and 4 bases at J, with 17 bases in the middle. The CDR3 extends over 16 amino acids. CDR1 is MDHEN, CDR2 SYDVKM, per germline. This CDR3 reads CASSPLGAGVNEKLFF. As DNA, the CDR3 is TGTGCCAGCAGTCCCCTAGGGGCGGGAGTTAATGAAAAACTGTTTTTT.

The chain carries TRBV12-3 or TRBV12-4 and TRBJ2-2; TRBD2 agrees at 10 bases. The CDR3 is made up of 17 amino acids. V gave up 4 bases and J gave up 3 bases; unmatched junction bases: 8. The CDR3: CASSSPGLATDTGELFF. DNA of the CDR3: TGTGCCAGCAGTTCCCCGGGACTAGCGACCGACACCGGGGAGCTGTTTTTT.

The gene calls are TRBV7-2 and TRBJ2-7, with 15 bases matching TRBD2. Trimming took 2 bases from V and 6 from J; bases not matched to a gene: 2. There are 15 residues in the CDR3. Germline CDR1 reads SGHTA; CDR2 reads FQGNSA. The CDR3 DNA follows: TGTGCCAGCAGCTTAACGGGACTAGCGGGAGGCGAGCAGTACTTC. Translation gives CASSLTGLAGGEQYF.

The chain employs TRBV29-1 and TRBJ2-7; D is undetermined. The end of the DNA is better explained by TRBJ2-5, so the J call may be wrong. Germline V CDR1 and CDR2: SQVTM, ANQGSEA. The CDR3 is 12 residues long. CDR3 loop: CSVVRVGETQYF. The CDR3 region has the DNA TGCAGCGTTGTAAGGGTTGGAGAGACCCAGTACTTC.

This clonotype has just one count. The gene calls are TRBV5-1 and TRBJ2-5; a weak D match, TRBD2 (6 bases). The CDR3 totals 17 residues. The germline V gene encodes CDR1 SGHRS and CDR2 YFSETQ. V dropped 6 bases and J dropped 9 bases, with 30 bases sitting between them. The CDR3 DNA reads TGCGCCAGCAACTCCGGGACTCCCATAGATCGCCCTCGAGCCCAGTACTTC. It yields the protein CASNSGTPIDRPRAQYF.

The V and J genes are TRBV20-1 and TRBJ2-4; no definite D call. The CDR3 length is 14 residues. V was shortened by 0 bases and J by 13 bases, with 19 bases between the two germline ends. From germline, CDR1 is DFQATT and CDR2 SNEGSKA (reference sequence). CDR3 sequence (DNA): TGCAGTGCTAGAGACGACGAGGCAGACCGTCTGCAGTACTTC. Amino acids: CSARDDEADRLQYF.

The chain recombines TRBV7-9 with TRBJ2-5; D is ambiguous. In germline, CDR1 is SEHNR, CDR2 FQNEAQ (reference sequence). CDR3 length: 14 amino acids. V gave up 6 bases and J gave up 2 bases, with 13 bases separating them. The CDR3 here is CASRGYADQETQYF. CDR3 coding DNA: TGTGCCAGCAGAGGATATGCGGATCAAGAGACCCAGTACTTC.

The rearrangement joins TRBV3-1 to TRBJ2-3; D is uncertain. The V gene's germline CDR1 is LGHDT and CDR2 YNNKEL (reference sequence). Trimming removed 0 bases from V and 4 bases from J, with 14 bases in between. This CDR3 region has 16 residues. As DNA, the CDR3 is TGTGCCAGCAGCCAAGATGCGGCGGCGAGCGCAGATACGCAGTATTTT. It yields the protein CASSQDAAASADTQYF.

The V gene is TRBV5-1, the J gene TRBJ2-7; tentative D call: TRBD1 (6 bases). The CDR3 has 14 residues. V lost 1 base, J lost 2 bases, and 10 bases lay in between. The germline gives CDR1 SGHRS, CDR2 YFSETQ. CDR3 nucleotides: TGCGCCAGCAGCTTGATGGACAGAACCTACGAGCAGTACTTC. It is translated as CASSLMDRTYEQYF.

The rearrangement links TRBV29-1 to TRBJ2-3; 10 positions agree with TRBD2. There are 18 residues in the CDR3. Germline CDR1 reads SQVTM; CDR2 reads ANQGSEA. Losses at the gene ends were 1 base for V and 0 bases for J; bases not matched to a gene: 10. The CDR3 loop reads CSVEGGSGRIPSTDTQYF. The CDR3 DNA is TGCAGCGTTGAAGGTGGTAGCGGGAGGATCCCTAGCACAGATACGCAGTATTTT.

V usage is TRBV7-2 and J usage is TRBJ2-3, with D hard to call. The V end lost 6 bases, the J end lost 2 bases, and 12 bases lay between the germline ends. The germline V gene has CDR1 SGHTA and CDR2 FQGNSA. The CDR3 is made up of 14 amino acids. The CDR3 DNA reads as TGTGCCAGCAGGTTTTACCTCGACACAGATACGCAGTATTTT. Its translation: CASRFYLDTDTQYF. Based on the CDR3 plus reference TRBV7-2 and TRBJ2-3, the full variable domain is GAGVSQSPSNKVTEKGKDVELRCDPISGHTALYWYRQSLGQGLEFLIYFQGNSAPDKSGLPSDRFSAERTGGSVSTLTIQRTQQEDSAVYLCASRFYLDTDTQYFGPGTRLTVL.

The table lists this clonotype with a few counts. V gene TRBV6-2 or TRBV6-3 combines with J gene TRBJ1-2, with 7 bases matching TRBD1. The CDR3 covers 13 residues. The germline CDR1 and CDR2 sequences are MNHEY and SVGEGT. V lost 8 bases, J lost 3 bases, and 6 bases stayed unmatched. The CDR3 loop reads CASGTGEDYGYTF. The CDR3 region has the DNA TGTGCCAGCGGTACAGGGGAGGACTATGGCTACACCTTC.

This chain links TRBV15 with TRBJ2-5; TRBD1 aligns across 10 bases. The J call is uncertain, as TRBJ2-1 better fits the DNA end. Germline assignment: CDR1 LNHNV and CDR2 YYDKDF (reference sequence). CDR3 length: 19 amino acids. The CDR3 protein is CATSRVDRDRGPHQETQFF. In nucleotides, the CDR3 is TGTGCCACCAGCAGAGTGGACCGGGACAGGGGTCCCCACCAAGAGACCCAGTTCTTC.

V and J are TRBV29-1 and TRBJ2-3; 13 bases align to TRBD2. Germline CDR1 and CDR2: SQVTM and ANQGSEA. Trimming at V came to 6 bases and at J to 5 bases, leaving 11 bases not matched to a gene. The CDR3 consists of 16 residues. The CDR3 sequence is CSVNPRLAGGRDTQYF. DNA for the CDR3: TGCAGCGTCAACCCACGACTAGCGGGGGGCAGAGATACGCAGTATTTT.

The chain uses TRBV9 and TRBJ2-1, with TRBD2 matching 7 bases. CDR3 size: 16 residues. Unmatched junction bases numbered 8, after V lost 0 bases and J lost 5 bases. Germline lookup yields CDR1 SGDLS and CDR2 YYNGEE. In DNA form, the CDR3 reads TGTGCCAGCAGCGTAGAAGGGAGGGCCACCCACAATGAGCAGTTCTTC. This codes for CASSVEGRATHNEQFF. Drawing the rest from reference TRBV9 and TRBJ2-1, the complete variable domain is DSGVTQTPKHLITATGQRVTLRCSPRSGDLSVYWYQQSLDQGLQFLIQYYNGEERAKGNILERFSAQQFPDLHSELNLSSLELGDSALYFCASSVEGRATHNEQFFGPGTRLTVL.

Here the CDR3 reads CASSYRTQQANYGYTF. The DNA of the CDR3 is TGTGCCAGCAGCTACAGGACACAGCAAGCTAACTATGGCTACACCTTC. The genes are TRBV7-8 and TRBJ1-2; D is possibly TRBD1 (5 bases). Trimming shortened V by 4 bases and J by 0 bases, and 15 bases separated the two germline ends. This CDR3 has 16 amino acids. Germline V gene sequence: CDR1 SGHVS, CDR2 FQNEAQ.

J is TRBJ2-5 and V is TRBV5-1; a weak D match, TRBD2 (6 bases). The germline CDR1 and CDR2 sequences are SGHRS and YFSETQ. Trimming took 4 bases from V and 4 from J, leaving 14 bases between them. The CDR3 is made up of 14 amino acids. The CDR3 sequence is CASSITSSRETQYF. CDR3 coding DNA: TGCGCCAGCAGCATTACTAGCTCTCGAGAGACCCAGTACTTC.